The 26 T cell receptor beta chains in this list originate from one sample, sequenced in a study of beta chain features in type 1 diabetes (dated by TCRdb to 2017 to 2018). Receptor libraries were prepared by the immunoSEQ multiplex PCR assay. The entire amount of isolated RNA was reverse transcribed using the High Capacity cDNA Reverse Transcription Kit, so the sequenced TCRB transcripts were expressed ones. TCRdb carries this immuneACCESS record with in-frame sequences only. Its versions omit some clonotypes, under half of them owing to an unresolved V gene in the studies checked, with the rest unexplained. The sample profile shows under 250,000 clones; about 14% of them were found once. Together, the top ten hold approximately 0.024% of the sample. Sequenced input: naive CD4+ T cells from blood. The cell subset or site label, as the study defines it: true naive CD4+ T cells. These receptors were obtained from a woman between 35 and 50 years old in good health.

The CDR3 is CASSLGAQNTDTQYF. CDR3 coding DNA: TGCGCCAGCAGCTTAGGGGCACAGAACACAGATACGCAGTATTTT. The chain combines TRBV5-1 with TRBJ2-3; TRBD1 is a possible D gene (5 bases). V lost 2 bases, J lost 2 bases, and 12 bases lay in between. CDR1 and CDR2 from the germline V gene are SGHRS and YFSETQ. The CDR3 covers 15 residues. The variable domain in full, with the rest retrieved from reference TRBV5-1 and TRBJ2-3, is KAGVTQTPRYLIKTRGQQVTLSCSPISGHRSVSWYQQTPGQGLQFLFEYFSETQRNKGNFPGRFSGRQFSNSRSEMNVSTLELGDSALYLCASSLGAQNTDTQYFGPGTRLTVL.

This chain uses TRBV6-5 with TRBJ1-2; possible D gene TRBD1, 6 bases. Trimming left V 5 bases short and J 5 bases short, with 15 bases between. CDR1 is MNHEY, CDR2 SVGAGI, per germline. The CDR3 is made up of 14 amino acids. The CDR3: CASSTQGQSYGYTF. The CDR3 DNA reads as TGTGCCAGCAGTACCCAAGGACAGTCTTATGGCTACACCTTC.

This clone appeared a single time. The gene calls are TRBV5-6 and TRBJ2-3; D uncertain. V shed 2 bases and J shed 5 bases, with 9 bases lying between them. Germline V lookup: CDR1 SGHDT, CDR2 YYEEEE. The CDR3 totals 13 residues. The CDR3 here is CASSLQIGDTQYF. CDR3 in DNA: TGTGCCAGCAGCTTACAGATAGGAGATACGCAGTATTTT.

The rearrangement joins TRBV11-2 to TRBJ2-3; 10 bases align to TRBD2. The CDR3 runs to 16 residues. CDR1 SGHAT and CDR2 FQNNGV come from the germline V gene. V shed 2 bases and J 3 bases; nucleotides not matched to a gene: 5. The CDR3 region is CASSLSGGAPTDTQYF. DNA for the CDR3: TGTGCCAGCAGCTTAAGCGGGGGGGCCCCGACAGATACGCAGTATTTT.

Concerning this clone itself: Germline is not matched at one junction end, which may reflect a read error. This chain links TRBV7-8 with TRBJ1-4, with a weak D call TRBD1 (6 bases). CDR3 length: 15 residues. CDR1 and CDR2 (germline): SGHVS, FQNEAQ. DNA for the CDR3: TGTGCCAGCAGCCCTGGGACGGAAGGGGGTGAAAAGCTGTTTTTT. Its protein is CASSPGTEGGEKLFF.

The chain employs TRBV5-1 and TRBJ1-2, with D maybe TRBD1 (6 bases). CDR1 and CDR2 (germline): SGHRS, YFSETQ. CDR3 length: 15 residues. V lost 4 bases and J 4 bases, leaving 17 bases between the germline ends. The CDR3 region has the DNA TGCGCCAGCAGCCCAAACCCCGGACAGAGCTATGGCTACACCTTC. Translated: CASSPNPGQSYGYTF.

This clone was seen ten or more times. The V and J genes are TRBV23-1 and TRBJ2-7; D might be TRBD1 (6 bases). TRBV23-1 is given ORF status, its function remaining uncertain. V was trimmed by 2 bases and J by 3 bases, leaving 14 bases between them. There are 15 residues in the CDR3. DNA of the CDR3: TGCGCCAGCAGTCAAGTCCAGGGGACCGTCTACGAGCAGTACTTC. It translates to CASSQVQGTVYEQYF.

This chain links TRBV6-5 with TRBJ1-6; D call uncertain. CDR1 and CDR2 (germline): MNHEY, SVGAGI. Trimming removed 6 bases at V and 7 bases at J, with 10 bases between. The CDR3 contains 13 residues. CDR3 sequence reads: CASRRTGNSPLHF. CDR3 nucleotides: TGTGCCAGCAGGCGGACTGGCAATTCACCCCTCCACTTT.

This clone appeared a few times. The chain links TRBV30 to TRBJ2-3, with 8 bases aligning to TRBD1. Trimming took 0 bases from V and 4 from J; bases not matched to a gene: 9. This CDR3 comprises 16 residues. CDR1 is GTSNPN, CDR2 SVGIG, per germline (reference sequence). The CDR3 protein is CAWSVHQGASADTQYF. The DNA of the CDR3 is TGTGCCTGGAGTGTACATCAGGGGGCGTCGGCAGATACGCAGTATTTT. Full variable domain (remainder filled in from reference TRBV30 and TRBJ2-3): SQTIHQWPATLVQPVGSPLSLECTVEGTSNPNLYWYRQAAGRGLQLLFYSVGIGQISSEVPQNLSASRPQDRQFILSSKKLLLSDSGFYLCAWSVHQGASADTQYFGPGTRLTVL.

This chain uses TRBV7-9 with TRBJ2-3; a possible D gene is TRBD2 (6 bases). The V end was cut by 6 bases, the J end by 5 bases, with 15 bases between. CDR3 size: 14 residues. CDR1 is SEHNR and CDR2 is FQNEAQ in the germline V gene (reference sequence). CDR3 bases: TGTGCCAGCAGTCAAAACGCGGGGAGAGATACGCAGTATTTT. Encoded protein: CASSQNAGRDTQYF.

This clone was seen a few times. The J gene is TRBJ2-5, the V gene TRBV18; no firm D call. CDR1 is KGHSH and CDR2 is LQKENI in the germline V gene. CDR3 length: 14 residues. V was cut by 4 bases and J by 0 bases, with 9 bases left in between. For the CDR3, the DNA is TGTGCCAGCTCACGTCAGTCGTACCAAGAGACCCAGTACTTC. This gives the protein CASSRQSYQETQYF.

The chain recombines TRBV15 with TRBJ1-5; the D is unclear. The V gene's germline CDR1 is LNHNV and CDR2 YYDKDF (reference sequence). The V end was cut by 0 bases, the J end by 5 bases, with 8 bases between. The CDR3 totals 14 residues. The CDR3 sequence: CATSRDRGDQPQHF. The CDR3 DNA sequence: TGTGCCACCAGCAGAGATCGCGGGGATCAGCCCCAGCATTTT.

A word on this clone: The junction departs from germline at one end; a sequencing error may be responsible. The chain has TRBV7-8 and TRBJ2-2, with D perhaps matching TRBD2 (5 bases). Per germline, CDR1 SGHVS and CDR2 FQNEAQ. This CDR3 region has 14 residues. The CDR3 is CASSLTRAPGELPF. In DNA, the CDR3 is TGTGCCAGCAGCTTAACCCGGGCCCCCGGGGAGCTGCCCTTT.

The CDR3 loop is CASSYARQGYEQYF. In DNA form, the CDR3 reads TGTGCCAGCAGTTACGCGCGACAGGGCTACGAGCAGTACTTC. This chain uses TRBV6-5 with TRBJ2-7, with TRBD1 matching 7 bases. The germline CDR1 and CDR2 sequences are MNHEY and SVGAGI. This CDR3 is built from 14 residues. V shed 2 bases and J 3 bases; nucleotides not matched to a gene: 4.

The gene calls are TRBV7-9 and TRBJ2-6; D ambiguous. Trimming shortened V by 3 bases and J by 0 bases, and 12 bases separated the two germline ends. This CDR3 has 17 residues. In germline, CDR1 is SEHNR, CDR2 FQNEAQ (reference sequence). In DNA, the CDR3 is TGTGCCAGCAGCTTGTACAGTACCTACTCTGGGGCCAACGTCCTGACTTTC. This sequence encodes CASSLYSTYSGANVLTF. The complete variable domain, with remaining parts taken from reference TRBV7-9 and TRBJ2-6, reads DTGVSQNPRHKITKRGQNVTFRCDPISEHNRLYWYRQTLGQGPEFLTYFQNEAQLEKSRLLSDRFSAERPKGSFSTLEIQRTEQGDSAMYLCASSLYSTYSGANVLTFGAGSRLTVL.

The V call is TRBV11-2, the J call TRBJ2-5; D unresolved. The CDR3 is 13 amino acids. Germline V CDR1 and CDR2: SGHAT, FQNNGV. V lost 3 bases, J lost 2 bases, and 7 bases lay in between. This CDR3 is CASSFQLQETQYF. CDR3 bases: TGTGCCAGCAGCTTCCAGTTACAAGAGACCCAGTACTTC. Using reference TRBV11-2 and TRBJ2-5 for the parts outside the CDR3, the full variable domain is EAGVAQSPRYKIIEKRQSVAFWCNPISGHATLYWYQQILGQGPKLLIQFQNNGVVDDSQLPKDRFSAERLKGVDSTLKIQPAKLEDSAVYLCASSFQLQETQYFGPGTRLLVL.

The chain's CDR3 is CASQFTGGEKLFF. CDR3 in DNA: TGTGCCAGCCAATTTACGGGAGGAGAAAAACTGTTTTTT. V gene TRBV5-6 combines with J gene TRBJ1-4, with unresolved D. Trimming pared 7 bases from V and 8 bases from J, leaving 15 bases between. The germline CDR1 and CDR2 sequences are SGHDT and YYEEEE. The CDR3 totals 13 residues.

Turning to this clone: An end of the junction does not agree with germline; a read error may underlie this. The genes are TRBV30 and TRBJ1-1; maybe TRBD1 (6 bases). CDR3 length: 13 residues. CDR1 and CDR2 (germline): GTSNPN, SVGIG (reference sequence). This CDR3 is CAWCYRENAEAFF. The CDR3 coding sequence is TGTGCCTGGTGCTACAGGGAGAACGCTGAAGCTTTCTTT. Using reference TRBV30 and TRBJ1-1 for the parts outside the CDR3, the full variable domain is SQTIHQWPATLVQPVGSPLSLECTVEGTSNPNLYWYRQAAGRGLQLLFYSVGIGQISSEVPQNLSASRPQDRQFILSSKKLLLSDSGFYLCAWCYRENAEAFFGQGTRLTVV.

This chain links TRBV6-1 with TRBJ2-7; tentatively, D is TRBD2 (6 bases). The germline V gene encodes CDR1 MNHNS and CDR2 SASEGT. V was cut by 8 bases and J by 7 bases, with 24 bases left in between. This CDR3 contains 15 residues. CDR3 DNA sequence: TGTGCCAGCGTGCCTATATCCGGGCTGGGGGGTGAGCAGTACTTC. Its protein is CASVPISGLGGEQYF.

V gene TRBV7-9 combines with J gene TRBJ1-1, with D perhaps matching TRBD1 (5 bases). The CDR3 has 14 residues. The ends were cut back, 4 bases at V and 4 bases at J, with 13 bases in the middle. The germline gives CDR1 SEHNR, CDR2 FQNEAQ (reference sequence). CDR3: CASSSQGGGTEAFF. For the CDR3, the DNA is TGTGCCAGCAGCTCCCAGGGAGGCGGCACTGAAGCTTTCTTT.

The CDR3 sequence: CASSLGVGPLNEQFF. The CDR3 DNA reads as TGTGCCAGCAGCTTAGGCGTGGGCCCCCTGAATGAGCAGTTCTTC. V is TRBV7-9 and J is TRBJ2-1; D remains ambiguous. Per germline, CDR1 SEHNR and CDR2 FQNEAQ (reference sequence). Trimming removed 1 base from V and 7 bases from J, with 14 bases in between. This CDR3 comprises 15 residues.

The chain employs TRBV6-5 and TRBJ2-3; no clear D gene. CDR1 MNHEY and CDR2 SVGAGI come from the germline V gene. The length of the CDR3 is 15 residues. The germline V and J ends were trimmed by 2 bases and 0 bases, with 9 bases remaining between them. CDR3: CASSYVTSSTDTQYF. CDR3 sequence (DNA): TGTGCCAGCAGTTACGTCACATCTAGCACAGATACGCAGTATTTT.

This clone was detected only a few times. The chain joins TRBV2 to TRBJ1-6; maybe TRBD1 (5 bases). The germline V gene encodes CDR1 SNHLY and CDR2 FYNNEI. There are 15 residues in the CDR3. Between the trimmed V and J ends, which lost 5 bases and 0 bases, there was a span of 8 bases. CDR3 in amino acids: CASSSGNSYNSPLHF. The CDR3 nucleotides read TGTGCCAGCAGTTCAGGGAACTCCTATAATTCACCCCTCCACTTT. The full variable domain, in which reference TRBV2 and TRBJ1-6 provide the parts outside the CDR3, is EPEVTQTPSHQVTQMGQEVILRCVPISNHLYFYWYRQILGQKVEFLVSFYNNEISEKSEIFDDQFSVERPDGSNFTLKIRSTKLEDSAMYFCASSSGNSYNSPLHFGNGTRLTVT.

This clone was found many times. CDR3 loop: CSVGQGMSSGANVLTF. The DNA of the CDR3 is TGCAGCGTTGGACAGGGGATGTCCTCTGGGGCCAACGTCCTGACTTTC. The J gene is TRBJ2-6, the V gene TRBV29-1; 8 bases map to TRBD1. The CDR3 spans 16 residues. V was clipped by 4 bases and J by 0 bases; unmatched bases: 5. Germline V gene lookup returns CDR1 SQVTM and CDR2 ANQGSEA.

In DNA, the CDR3 is TGCGCCAGCAGTTCTCAAGGGGGCCTGAACACTGAAGCTTTCTTT. Protein sequence: CASSSQGGLNTEAFF. The chain carries TRBV10-1 and TRBJ1-1, with 7 nucleotides matching TRBD1. J was trimmed by 0 bases and V by 5 bases; bases with no gene match: 6. This CDR3 contains 15 residues. Germline loops: CDR1 WNHNN, CDR2 SYGVQD (reference sequence).

This clone occurred a few times. The V call is TRBV7-2, the J call TRBJ2-5; 16 positions match TRBD2. Germline V gives CDR1 SGHTA, CDR2 FQGNSA. CDR3 size: 19 residues. V trimming: 0 bases; J trimming: 0 bases; junction bases outside the gene matches: 4. CDR3 sequence: CASSLASGLAGGDQETQYF. In DNA, the CDR3 is TGTGCCAGCAGCTTAGCCTCGGGACTAGCGGGAGGGGACCAAGAGACCCAGTACTTC.